The sequence of this T cell receptor beta chain was determined in a study of blood T cell repertoires in COVID-19 (dated by TCRdb to 2020 to 2021). Regarding the study in general: Samples from collaborators originated in the United States, Italy and Spain and spanned both the acute and convalescent phases of COVID-19. The material from the prospective study consisted of cDNA or gDNA derived from T cells, B-cell-depleted T cells, or PBMCs. Deeply sampled blood TCRbeta repertoires from subjects exposed to, actively infected with, or recovered from COVID-19 were included in the dataset. The repertoires were released in a freely available public database meant as a resource for research on the immune response to SARS-CoV-2. Samples came from the ongoing ImmuneRACE study (first 160 participants) plus 1,254 subjects from 6 global collaborators. Nearly every sample came with metadata listing a de-identified subject ID, COVID-19 status, age in years and sex. Where HLA class I and class II types were available, the types were taken from metadata supplied by the sample provider, not from assay-based typing.

TCRbeta CDR3 regions were amplified from genomic DNA by means of the immunoSEQ Assay, a bias-controlled multiplex PCR. Under the source paper's analysis protocol: Nucleated cell counts per sample were estimated from amplification of reference gene primers within the assay. To quantify the absolute abundance of each unique TCRbeta CDR3 rearrangement, sequence reads were collapsed and filtered. For each sample, productive Simpson clonality was calculated as the square root of Simpson's diversity index across productive rearrangements. Drawn from immuneACCESS, this table holds only the in-frame rearrangements with V and J called that TCRdb kept. Clones are partly lost; checked studies trace under half to an unresolved V gene and leave the rest unexplained. The DNA gave D and trimming, while V, J and clone size come from that table. The sample includes 150,000 to 200,000 clones, with roughly three quarters observed a single time. The ten largest make up roughly a sixth of the sample.

The cysteine opens and the phenylalanine closes a CDR3 of 14 amino acids. The sequence is cut down to CDR3 DNA, 42 bases in frame from base 1. The V end gives up 6 bases and the J end 10 bases, leaving 11 bases in the junction not matched to a gene. From a lookup of the germline V gene, CDR1 and CDR2 are MNHEY and SVGAGI. With regard to this clone: Its target antigen remains unknown. No much larger clone exists at a distance of one base, and base qualities are not known.

On the study overall, not on this receptor specifically: The amount of clinical and demographic metadata varied by source and participant and was provided uncurated.

Enrolling through a virtual design, the prospective study's participants ranged in age from about 18 to 89 years and lived across about two dozen United States geographic areas. In the prospective study, cohorts were assigned on the basis of participant-reported clinical history obtained from a screening survey and a study questionnaire. In the prospective study, mobile phlebotomists collected whole blood, serum and a nasopharyngeal or oropharyngeal swab from each participant. Additional blood draws and questionnaires over an approximately two-month period could optionally be provided by prospective study participants. Before DNA extraction, blood samples from the prospective study were shipped at room temperature or frozen.

The sequence is built from TRBV6-5 and TRBJ1-1; TRBD1 lines up with 10 middle nucleotides. The sequence came from a woman between 45 and 60 years old with acute COVID-19. Material: PBMCs or T cells enriched from blood (not recorded which). The CDR3 sequence is CASSRTGTGALAFF. The DNA sequence follows: TGTGCCAGCAGCCGAACCGGGACAGGGGCTTTAGCTTTCTTT.